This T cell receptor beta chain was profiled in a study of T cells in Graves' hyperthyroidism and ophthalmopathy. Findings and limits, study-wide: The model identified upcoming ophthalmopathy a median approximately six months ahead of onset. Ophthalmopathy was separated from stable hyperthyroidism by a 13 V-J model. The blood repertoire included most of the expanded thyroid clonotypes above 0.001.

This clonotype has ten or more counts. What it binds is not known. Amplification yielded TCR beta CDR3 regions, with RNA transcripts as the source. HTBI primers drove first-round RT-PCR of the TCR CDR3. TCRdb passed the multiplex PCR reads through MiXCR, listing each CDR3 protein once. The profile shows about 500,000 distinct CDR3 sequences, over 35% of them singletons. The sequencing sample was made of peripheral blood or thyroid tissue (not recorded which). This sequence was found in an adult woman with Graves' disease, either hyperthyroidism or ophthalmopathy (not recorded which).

CDR3 loop: CATSRDLQGGGPQHF. DNA of the CDR3: TGTGCCACCAGCAGAGATTTACAGGGCGGAGGGCCCCAGCATTTT. The V call is TRBV15, the J call TRBJ1-5; tentative D call: TRBD1 (6 bases). The germline V and J ends were trimmed by 0 bases and 9 bases, with 15 bases remaining between them. Looked up from germline, CDR1 is LNHNV and CDR2 is YYDKDF (reference sequence). This CDR3 region has 15 residues.